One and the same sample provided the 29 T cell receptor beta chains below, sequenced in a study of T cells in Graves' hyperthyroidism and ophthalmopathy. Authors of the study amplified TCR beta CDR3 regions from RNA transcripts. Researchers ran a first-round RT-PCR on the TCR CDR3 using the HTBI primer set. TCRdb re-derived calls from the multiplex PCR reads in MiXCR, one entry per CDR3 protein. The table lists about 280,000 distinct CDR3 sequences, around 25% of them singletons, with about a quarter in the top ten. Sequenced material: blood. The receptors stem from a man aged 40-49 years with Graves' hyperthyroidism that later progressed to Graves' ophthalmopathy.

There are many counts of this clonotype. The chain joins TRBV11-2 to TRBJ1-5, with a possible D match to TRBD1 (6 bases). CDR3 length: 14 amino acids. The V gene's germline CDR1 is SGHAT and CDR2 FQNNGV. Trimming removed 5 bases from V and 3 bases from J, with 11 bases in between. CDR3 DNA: TGTGCCAGCAGCGGAGGACAGCTCAATCAGCCCCAGCATTTT. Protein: CASSGGQLNQPQHF.

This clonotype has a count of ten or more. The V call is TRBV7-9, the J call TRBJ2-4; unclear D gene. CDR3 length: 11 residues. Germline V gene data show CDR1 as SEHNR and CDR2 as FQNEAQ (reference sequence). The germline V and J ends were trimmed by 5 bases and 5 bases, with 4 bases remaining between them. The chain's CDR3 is CASSPQNIQYF. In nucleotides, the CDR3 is TGTGCCAGCAGCCCCCAAAACATTCAGTACTTC. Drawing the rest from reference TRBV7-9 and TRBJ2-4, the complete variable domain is DTGVSQNPRHKITKRGQNVTFRCDPISEHNRLYWYRQTLGQGPEFLTYFQNEAQLEKSRLLSDRFSAERPKGSFSTLEIQRTEQGDSAMYLCASSPQNIQYFGAGTRLSVL.

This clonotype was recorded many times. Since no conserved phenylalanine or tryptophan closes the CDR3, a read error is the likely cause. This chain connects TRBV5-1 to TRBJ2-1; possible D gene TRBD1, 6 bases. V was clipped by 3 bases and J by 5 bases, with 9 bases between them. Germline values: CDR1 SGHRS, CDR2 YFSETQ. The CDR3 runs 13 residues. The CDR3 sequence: CASSSGQNNEQFL. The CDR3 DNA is TGCGCCAGCAGCTCAGGACAGAACAATGAGCAGTTCCTC.

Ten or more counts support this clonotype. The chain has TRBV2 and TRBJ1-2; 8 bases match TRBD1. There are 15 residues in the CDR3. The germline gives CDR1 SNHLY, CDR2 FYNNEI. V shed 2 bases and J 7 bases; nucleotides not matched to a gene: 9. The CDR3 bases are TGTGCCAGCAGTGAACGACAGGGGACCGCCCTTGGCTACACCTTC. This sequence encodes CASSERQGTALGYTF.

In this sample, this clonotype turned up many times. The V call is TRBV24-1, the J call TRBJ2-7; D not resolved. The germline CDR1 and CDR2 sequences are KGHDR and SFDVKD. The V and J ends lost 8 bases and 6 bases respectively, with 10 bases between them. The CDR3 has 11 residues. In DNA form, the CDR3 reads TGTGCCACCAAGGGTTCCAGCGAGCAGTACTTC. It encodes CATKGSSEQYF.

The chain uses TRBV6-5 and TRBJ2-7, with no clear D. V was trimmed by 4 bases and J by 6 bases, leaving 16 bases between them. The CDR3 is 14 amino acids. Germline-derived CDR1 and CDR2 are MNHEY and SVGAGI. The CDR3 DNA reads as TGTGCCAGCAGTTTTCAATCCGCTCCATCCGAGCAGTACTTC. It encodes CASSFQSAPSEQYF.

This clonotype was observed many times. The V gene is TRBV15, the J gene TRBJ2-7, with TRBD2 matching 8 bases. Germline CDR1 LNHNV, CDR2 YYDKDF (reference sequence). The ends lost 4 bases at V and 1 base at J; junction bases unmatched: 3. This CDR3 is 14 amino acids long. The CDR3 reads CATSTGTSSYEQYF. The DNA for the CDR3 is TGTGCCACCAGCACCGGGACTAGTTCCTACGAGCAGTACTTC.

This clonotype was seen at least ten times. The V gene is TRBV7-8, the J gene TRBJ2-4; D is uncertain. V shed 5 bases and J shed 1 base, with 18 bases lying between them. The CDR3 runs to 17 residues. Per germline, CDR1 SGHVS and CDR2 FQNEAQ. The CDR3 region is CASSPRAPGVAKNIQYF. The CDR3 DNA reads TGTGCCAGCAGCCCTAGGGCCCCCGGTGTCGCCAAAAACATTCAGTACTTC.

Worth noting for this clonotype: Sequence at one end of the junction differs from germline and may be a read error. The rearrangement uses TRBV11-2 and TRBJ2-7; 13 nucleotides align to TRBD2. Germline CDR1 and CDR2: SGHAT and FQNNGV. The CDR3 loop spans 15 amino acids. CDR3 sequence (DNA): TGCGCCAGCAGCTTACTAGCGGGAGGGGTCGACGAGCAGTACTTC. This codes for CASSLLAGGVDEQYF. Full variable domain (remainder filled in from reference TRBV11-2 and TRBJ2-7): EAGVAQSPRYKIIEKRQSVAFWCNPISGHATLYWYQQILGQGPKLLIQFQNNGVVDDSQLPKDRFSAERLKGVDSTLKIQPAKLEDSAVYLCASSLLAGGVDEQYFGPGTRLTVT.

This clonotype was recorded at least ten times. The CDR3 DNA is TGTGCCAGCAAAAGGTCGCGGACAGCAGTCTTTTACGCTTTCTTT. This translates into CASKRSRTAVFYAFF. The V and J genes are TRBV2 and TRBJ1-1; tentative D call: TRBD1 (6 bases). The CDR3 sequence is 15 residues long. Germline CDR1 SNHLY, CDR2 FYNNEI. Trimming stripped 7 bases from V and 11 bases from J, with 26 bases between.

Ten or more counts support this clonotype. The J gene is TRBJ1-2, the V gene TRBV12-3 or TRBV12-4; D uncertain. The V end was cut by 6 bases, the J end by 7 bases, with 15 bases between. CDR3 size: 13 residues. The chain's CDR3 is CASSPSGSGGYTF. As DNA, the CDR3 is TGTGCCAGCAGCCCCTCGGGCAGTGGTGGCTACACCTTC.

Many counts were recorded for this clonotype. This chain's CDR3 is CASSFAGTYNEQFF. In DNA, the CDR3 is TGTGCCAGCAGCTTTGCGGGGACCTACAATGAGCAGTTCTTC. The rearrangement links TRBV7-2 to TRBJ2-1, with D perhaps matching TRBD2 (6 bases). Germline values: CDR1 SGHTA, CDR2 FQGNSA. This CDR3 is built from 14 residues. Trimming took 3 bases from V and 2 from J, leaving 8 bases between them.

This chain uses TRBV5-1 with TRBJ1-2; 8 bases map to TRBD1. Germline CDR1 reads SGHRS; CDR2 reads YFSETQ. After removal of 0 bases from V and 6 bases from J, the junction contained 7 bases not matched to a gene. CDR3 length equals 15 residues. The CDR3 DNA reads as TGCGCCAGCAGCTTGGACAGGGGGTTAAGGAATGGCTACACCTTC. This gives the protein CASSLDRGLRNGYTF. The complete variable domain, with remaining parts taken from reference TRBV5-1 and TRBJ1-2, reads KAGVTQTPRYLIKTRGQQVTLSCSPISGHRSVSWYQQTPGQGLQFLFEYFSETQRNKGNFPGRFSGRQFSNSRSEMNVSTLELGDSALYLCASSLDRGLRNGYTFGSGTRLTVV.

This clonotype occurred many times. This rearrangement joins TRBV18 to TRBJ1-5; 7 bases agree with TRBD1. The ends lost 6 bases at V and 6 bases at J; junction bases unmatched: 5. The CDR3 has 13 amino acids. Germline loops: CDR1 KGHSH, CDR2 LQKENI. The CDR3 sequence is CASSATGFQPQHF. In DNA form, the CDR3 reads TGTGCCAGCTCGGCGACAGGGTTTCAGCCCCAGCATTTT. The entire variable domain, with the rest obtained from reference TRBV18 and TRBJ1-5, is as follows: NAGVMQNPRHLVRRRGQEARLRCSPMKGHSHVYWYRQLPEEGLKFMVYLQKENIIDESGMPKERFSAEFPKEGPSILRIQQVVRGDSAAYFCASSATGFQPQHFGDGTRLSIL.

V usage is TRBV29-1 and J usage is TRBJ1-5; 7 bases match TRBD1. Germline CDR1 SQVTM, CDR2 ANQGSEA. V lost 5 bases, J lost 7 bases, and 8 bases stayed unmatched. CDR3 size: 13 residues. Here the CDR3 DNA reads TGCAGCGTTCTCGAGACAGGGAACCAGCCCCAGCATTTT. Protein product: CSVLETGNQPQHF.

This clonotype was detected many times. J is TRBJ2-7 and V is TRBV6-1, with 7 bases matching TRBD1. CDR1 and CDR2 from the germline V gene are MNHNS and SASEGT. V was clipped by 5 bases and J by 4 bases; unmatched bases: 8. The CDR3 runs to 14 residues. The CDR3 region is CASSRGTVGYEQYF. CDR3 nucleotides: TGTGCCAGCAGTCGAGGGACAGTGGGGTACGAGCAGTACTTC.

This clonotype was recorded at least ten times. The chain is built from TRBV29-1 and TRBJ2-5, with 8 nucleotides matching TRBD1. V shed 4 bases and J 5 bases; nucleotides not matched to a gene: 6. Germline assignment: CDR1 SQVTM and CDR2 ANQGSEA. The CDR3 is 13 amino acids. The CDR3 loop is CSVGTGRWETQYF. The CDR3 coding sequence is TGCAGCGTTGGGACAGGGAGGTGGGAGACCCAGTACTTC.

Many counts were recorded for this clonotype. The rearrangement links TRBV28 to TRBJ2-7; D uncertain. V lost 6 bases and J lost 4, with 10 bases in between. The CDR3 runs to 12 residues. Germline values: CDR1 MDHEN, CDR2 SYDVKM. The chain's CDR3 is CASSREAYEQYF. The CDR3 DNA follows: TGTGCCAGCAGCAGAGAGGCTTACGAGCAGTACTTC. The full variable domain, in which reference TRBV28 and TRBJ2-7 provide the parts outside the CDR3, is DVKVTQSSRYLVKRTGEKVFLECVQDMDHENMFWYRQDPGLGLRLIYFSYDVKMKEKGDIPEGYSVSREKKERFSLILESASTNQTSMYLCASSREAYEQYFGPGTRLTVT.

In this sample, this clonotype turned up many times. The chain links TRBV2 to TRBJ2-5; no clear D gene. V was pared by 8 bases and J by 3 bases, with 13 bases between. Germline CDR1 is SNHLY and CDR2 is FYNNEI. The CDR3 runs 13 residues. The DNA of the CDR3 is TGTGCCAGCCTTTGGACGGAAGAAGAGACCCAGTACTTC. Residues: CASLWTEEETQYF.

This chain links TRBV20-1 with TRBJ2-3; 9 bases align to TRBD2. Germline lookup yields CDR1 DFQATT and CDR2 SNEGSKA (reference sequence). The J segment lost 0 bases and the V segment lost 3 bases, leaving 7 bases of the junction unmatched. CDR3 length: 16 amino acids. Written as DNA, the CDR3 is TGCAGTGCTAGGGCTATCACTAGCGGGAGCACAGATACGCAGTATTTT. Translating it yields CSARAITSGSTDTQYF.

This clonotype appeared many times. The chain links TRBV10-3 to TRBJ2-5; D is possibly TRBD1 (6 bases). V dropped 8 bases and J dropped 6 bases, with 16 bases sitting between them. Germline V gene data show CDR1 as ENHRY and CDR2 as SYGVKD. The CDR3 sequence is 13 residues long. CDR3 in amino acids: CAIRYSRGQTQYF. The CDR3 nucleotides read TGTGCCATCCGCTATAGCAGGGGTCAGACCCAGTACTTC.

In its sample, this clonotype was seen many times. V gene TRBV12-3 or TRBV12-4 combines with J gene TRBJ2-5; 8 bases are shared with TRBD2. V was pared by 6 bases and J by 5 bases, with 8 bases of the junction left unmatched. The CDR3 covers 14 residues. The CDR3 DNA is TGTGCCAGCAGCCGGGGGGGGAAATTGGAGACCCAGTACTTC. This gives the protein CASSRGGKLETQYF.

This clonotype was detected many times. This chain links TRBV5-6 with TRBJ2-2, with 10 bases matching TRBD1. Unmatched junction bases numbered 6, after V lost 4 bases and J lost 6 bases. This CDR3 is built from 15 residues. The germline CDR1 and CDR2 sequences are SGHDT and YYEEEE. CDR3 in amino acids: CASSLGTGVAGELFF. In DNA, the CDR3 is TGTGCCAGCAGCCTCGGGACAGGGGTGGCCGGGGAGCTGTTTTTT. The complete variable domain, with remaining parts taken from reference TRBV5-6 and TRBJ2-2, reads DAGVTQSPTHLIKTRGQQVTLRCSPKSGHDTVSWYQQALGQGPQFIFQYYEEEERQRGNFPDRFSGHQFPNYSSELNVNALLLGDSALYLCASSLGTGVAGELFFGEGSRLTVL.

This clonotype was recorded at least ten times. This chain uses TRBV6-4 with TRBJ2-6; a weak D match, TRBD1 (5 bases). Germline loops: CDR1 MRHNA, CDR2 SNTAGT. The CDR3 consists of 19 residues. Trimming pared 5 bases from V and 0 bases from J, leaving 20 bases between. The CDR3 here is CASSTVLGQSSSGANVLTF. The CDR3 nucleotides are TGTGCCAGCAGTACCGTCCTGGGGCAGTCTTCCTCTGGGGCCAACGTCCTGACTTTC.

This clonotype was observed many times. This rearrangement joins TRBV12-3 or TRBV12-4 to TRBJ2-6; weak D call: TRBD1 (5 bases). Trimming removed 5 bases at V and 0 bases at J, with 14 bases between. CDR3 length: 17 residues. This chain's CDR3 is CASSNRPLYSGANVLTF. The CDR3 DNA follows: TGTGCCAGCAGTAACAGGCCGTTATACTCTGGGGCCAACGTCCTGACTTTC.

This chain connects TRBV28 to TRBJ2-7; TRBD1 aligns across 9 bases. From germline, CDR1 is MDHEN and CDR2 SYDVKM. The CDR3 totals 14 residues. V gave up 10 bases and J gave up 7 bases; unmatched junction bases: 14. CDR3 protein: CATTIGTGSWEQYF. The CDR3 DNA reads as TGTGCCACTACGATCGGGACAGGGTCTTGGGAGCAGTACTTC.

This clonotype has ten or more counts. The CDR3, as DNA: TGCAGTGCTAGACCCGCGGGAACGACTGCACCCTACGAGCAGTACTTC. Amino acids: CSARPAGTTAPYEQYF. The rearrangement uses TRBV20-1 and TRBJ2-7; D is perhaps TRBD2 (6 bases). V shed 2 bases and J shed 2 bases, with 19 bases lying between them. The CDR3 spans 16 residues. The germline V gene encodes CDR1 DFQATT and CDR2 SNEGSKA (reference sequence).

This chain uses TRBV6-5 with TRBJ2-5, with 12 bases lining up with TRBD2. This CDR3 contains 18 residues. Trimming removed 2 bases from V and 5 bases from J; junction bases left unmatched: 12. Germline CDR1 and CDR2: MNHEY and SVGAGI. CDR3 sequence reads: CASSYTSGRTSGRETQYF. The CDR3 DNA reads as TGTGCCAGCAGTTACACTAGCGGGAGGACTAGCGGAAGGGAGACCCAGTACTTC.

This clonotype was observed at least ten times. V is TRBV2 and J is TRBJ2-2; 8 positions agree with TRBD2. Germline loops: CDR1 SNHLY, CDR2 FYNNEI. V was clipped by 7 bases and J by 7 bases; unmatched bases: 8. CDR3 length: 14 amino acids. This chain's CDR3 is CASKETSVHGELFF. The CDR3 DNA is TGTGCCAGCAAGGAGACTAGCGTACACGGGGAGCTGTTTTTT.